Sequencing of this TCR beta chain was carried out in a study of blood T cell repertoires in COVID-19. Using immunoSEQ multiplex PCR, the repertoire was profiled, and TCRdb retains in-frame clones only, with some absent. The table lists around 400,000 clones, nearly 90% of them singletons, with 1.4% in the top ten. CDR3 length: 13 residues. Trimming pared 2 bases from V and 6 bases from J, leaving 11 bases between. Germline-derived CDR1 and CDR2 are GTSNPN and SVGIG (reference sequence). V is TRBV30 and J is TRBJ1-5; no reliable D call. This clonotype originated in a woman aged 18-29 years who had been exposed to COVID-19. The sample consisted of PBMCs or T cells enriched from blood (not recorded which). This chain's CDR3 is CAWSPHLFQPQHF. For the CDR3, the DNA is TGTGCCTGGAGTCCTCACCTATTTCAGCCCCAGCATTTT.